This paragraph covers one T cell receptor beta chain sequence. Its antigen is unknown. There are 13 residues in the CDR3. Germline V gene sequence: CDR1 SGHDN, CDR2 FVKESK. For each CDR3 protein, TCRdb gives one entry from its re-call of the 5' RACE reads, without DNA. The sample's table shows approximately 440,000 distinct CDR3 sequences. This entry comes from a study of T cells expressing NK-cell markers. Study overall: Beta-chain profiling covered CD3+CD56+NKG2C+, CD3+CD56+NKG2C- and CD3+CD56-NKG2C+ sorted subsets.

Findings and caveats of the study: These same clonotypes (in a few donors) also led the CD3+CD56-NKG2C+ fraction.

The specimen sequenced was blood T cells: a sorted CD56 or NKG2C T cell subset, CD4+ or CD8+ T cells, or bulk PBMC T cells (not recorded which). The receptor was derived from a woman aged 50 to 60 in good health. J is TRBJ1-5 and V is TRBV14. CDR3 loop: CASSQKSGQPQHF. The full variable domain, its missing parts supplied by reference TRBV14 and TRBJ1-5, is EAGVTQFPSHSVIEKGQTVTLRCDPISGHDNLYWYRRVMGKEIKFLLHFVKESKQDESGMPNNRFLAERTGGTYSTLKVQPAELEDSGVYFCASSQKSGQPQHFGDGTRLSIL.